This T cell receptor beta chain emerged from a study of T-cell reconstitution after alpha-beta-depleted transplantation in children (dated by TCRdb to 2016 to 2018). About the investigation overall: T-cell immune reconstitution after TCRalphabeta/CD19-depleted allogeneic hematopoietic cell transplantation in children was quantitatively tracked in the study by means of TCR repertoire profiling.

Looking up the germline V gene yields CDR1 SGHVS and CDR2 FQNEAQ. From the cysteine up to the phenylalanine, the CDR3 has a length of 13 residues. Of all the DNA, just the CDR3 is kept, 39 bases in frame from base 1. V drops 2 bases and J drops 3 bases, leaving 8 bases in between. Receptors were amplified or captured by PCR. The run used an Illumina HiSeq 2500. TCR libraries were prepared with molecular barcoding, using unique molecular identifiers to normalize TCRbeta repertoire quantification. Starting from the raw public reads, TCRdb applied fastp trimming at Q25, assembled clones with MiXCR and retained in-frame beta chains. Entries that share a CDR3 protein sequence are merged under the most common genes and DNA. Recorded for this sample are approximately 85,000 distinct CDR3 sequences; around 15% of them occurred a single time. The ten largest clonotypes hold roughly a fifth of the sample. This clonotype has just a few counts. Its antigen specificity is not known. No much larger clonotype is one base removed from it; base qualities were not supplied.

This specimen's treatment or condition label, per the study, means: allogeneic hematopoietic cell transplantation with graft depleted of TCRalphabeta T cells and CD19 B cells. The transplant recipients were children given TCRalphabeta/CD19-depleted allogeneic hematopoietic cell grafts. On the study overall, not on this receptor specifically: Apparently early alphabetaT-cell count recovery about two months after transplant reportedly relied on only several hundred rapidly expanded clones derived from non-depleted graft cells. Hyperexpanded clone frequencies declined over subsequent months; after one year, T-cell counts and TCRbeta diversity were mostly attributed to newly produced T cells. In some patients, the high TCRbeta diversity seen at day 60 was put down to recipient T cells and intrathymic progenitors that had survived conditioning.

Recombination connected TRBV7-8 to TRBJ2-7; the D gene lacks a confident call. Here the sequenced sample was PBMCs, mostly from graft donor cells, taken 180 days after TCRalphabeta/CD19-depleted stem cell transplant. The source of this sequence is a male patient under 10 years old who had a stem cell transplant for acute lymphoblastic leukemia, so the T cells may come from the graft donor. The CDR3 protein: CASSLSQIYEQYF. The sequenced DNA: TGTGCCAGCAGCTTATCGCAAATCTACGAGCAGTACTTC.